What follows are 12 T cell receptor beta chains derived from one specimen sequenced in a study of shared clonotypes between healthy human individuals. Sequencing was performed with immunoSEQ multiplex PCR; in TCRdb, only in-frame clones are kept and a portion is missing. Of approximately 700,000 clones listed, 60% to 75% are singletons. Material: memory CD4+ T cells sorted from blood. Stated subset: CD45RA-negative fraction. Source of these receptors: a woman aged 25-40 years in good health.

The chain is built from TRBV7-9 and TRBJ2-7; D unclear. CDR1 and CDR2 from the germline V gene are SEHNR and FQNEAQ (reference sequence). CDR3 length: 12 residues. The V and J ends lost 4 bases and 3 bases respectively, with 7 bases between them. The CDR3 protein is CASSSLSYEQYF. The CDR3 coding sequence is TGTGCCAGCAGCTCCCTGAGCTACGAGCAGTACTTC.

This clone was recorded only once. The V and J genes are TRBV14 and TRBJ2-5; 8 bases are shared with TRBD1. The J segment lost 7 bases and the V segment lost 4 bases, leaving 8 bases of the junction unmatched. The CDR3 spans 14 residues. Germline V gives CDR1 SGHDN, CDR2 FVKESK. The chain's CDR3 is CASSRTGPRGTQYF. CDR3 DNA: TGTGCCAGCAGCCGGACAGGGCCCAGGGGGACCCAGTACTTC.

The genes are TRBV19 and TRBJ1-1; a weak D match, TRBD1 (6 bases). This CDR3 is 16 amino acids long. The V and J ends lost 6 bases and 1 base respectively, with 18 bases between them. Germline assignment: CDR1 LNHDA and CDR2 SQIVND (reference sequence). CDR3 nucleotide sequence: TGTGCCAGTAGCCATCCTGGGAGGGGGGCGAACACTGAAGCTTTCTTT. Its protein is CASSHPGRGANTEAFF.

This chain links TRBV6-4 with TRBJ2-1, with 7 bases lining up with TRBD2. This CDR3 spans 15 amino acids. CDR1 MRHNA and CDR2 SNTAGT come from the germline V gene. Germline trimming cut 3 bases from V and 1 base from J; bases unmatched to any gene: 3. The CDR3 sequence: CASSEAGVSYNEQFF. As DNA, the CDR3 is TGTGCCAGCAGTGAGGCGGGAGTATCCTACAATGAGCAGTTCTTC.

The V gene is TRBV11-2, the J gene TRBJ1-3; D is ambiguous. The CDR3 is made up of 13 amino acids. Germline V gene data show CDR1 as SGHAT and CDR2 as FQNNGV. The V and J ends lost 1 base and 1 base respectively, with 2 bases between them. The DNA of the CDR3 is TGTGCCAGCAGCTTAGCATCTGGAAACACCATATATTTT. It yields the protein CASSLASGNTIYF. Together with reference TRBV11-2 and TRBJ1-3, the CDR3 gives the full variable domain: EAGVAQSPRYKIIEKRQSVAFWCNPISGHATLYWYQQILGQGPKLLIQFQNNGVVDDSQLPKDRFSAERLKGVDSTLKIQPAKLEDSAVYLCASSLASGNTIYFGEGSWLTVV.

This clone was seen a single time. The chain is built from TRBV7-8 and TRBJ1-2, with D perhaps TRBD1 (5 bases). Trimming left V 5 bases short and J 11 bases short, with 18 bases between. This CDR3 contains 13 residues. Germline CDR1 reads SGHVS; CDR2 reads FQNEAQ. CDR3 nucleotide sequence: TGTGCCAGCAGCCCCGGCCCCAGGGCTCGGTACACCTTC. This gives the protein CASSPGPRARYTF.

This clone was picked up many times. Other DNA sequences of this sample code for an identical CDR3. The chain links TRBV11-2 to TRBJ2-7; 8 bases agree with TRBD1. The CDR3 is 12 residues long. Germline assignment: CDR1 SGHAT and CDR2 FQNNGV. V trimming: 5 bases; J trimming: 4 bases; junction bases outside the gene matches: 1. The CDR3 DNA reads as TGTGCCAGCAGCCGACAGGGGTACGAGCAGTACTTC. Translating it yields CASSRQGYEQYF.

The chain is built from TRBV19 and TRBJ2-1, with 7 nucleotides matching TRBD2. J lost 7 bases, V lost 3 bases, and 6 bases had no gene match. In germline, CDR1 is LNHDA, CDR2 SQIVND (reference sequence). The CDR3 is 14 amino acids. CDR3: CASSIGGGTNEQFF. CDR3 bases: TGTGCCAGTAGTATCGGGGGAGGGACGAATGAGCAGTTCTTC. Using reference TRBV19 and TRBJ2-1 for the parts outside the CDR3, the full variable domain is DGGITQSPKYLFRKEGQNVTLSCEQNLNHDAMYWYRQDPGQGLRLIYYSQIVNDFQKGDIAEGYSVSREKKESFPLTVTSAQKNPTAFYLCASSIGGGTNEQFFGPGTRLTVL.

V usage is TRBV28 and J usage is TRBJ1-4, with TRBD1 as a possible D gene (6 bases). There are 15 residues in the CDR3. V lost 6 bases and J 0 bases, leaving 11 bases between the germline ends. Germline V CDR1 and CDR2: MDHEN, SYDVKM. The CDR3 DNA sequence: TGTGCCAGCAGCCCCGGGGGCACAACTAATGAAAAACTGTTTTTT. Translated, it gives CASSPGGTTNEKLFF.

The V call is TRBV7-2, the J call TRBJ2-1, with D unresolved. Per the germline V gene, CDR1 is SGHTA and CDR2 is FQGNSA. The CDR3 totals 13 residues. The V gene lost 3 bases and the J gene lost 2 bases, with 5 bases spanning the gap. CDR3 DNA: TGTGCCAGCAGCTTGGCAGCCTACAATGAGCAGTTCTTC. This translates into CASSLAAYNEQFF.

This chain uses TRBV10-3 with TRBJ2-1, with D perhaps TRBD1 (6 bases). V was clipped by 0 bases and J by 9 bases, with 12 bases between them. This CDR3 is 14 amino acids long. The germline CDR1 and CDR2 sequences are ENHRY and SYGVKD. CDR3 sequence: CAISESPGEGEQFF. CDR3 DNA sequence: TGTGCCATCAGTGAGTCGCCAGGGGAAGGTGAGCAGTTCTTC.

This chain uses TRBV27 with TRBJ2-7; D is unresolved. This CDR3 comprises 14 residues. V was clipped by 2 bases and J by 3 bases, with 11 bases between them. Germline values: CDR1 MNHEY, CDR2 SMNVEV (reference sequence). The CDR3 is CASSLERPGYEQYF. CDR3 DNA sequence: TGTGCCAGCAGTTTAGAGCGACCGGGCTACGAGCAGTACTTC.